This T cell receptor beta chain was sequenced in a study of metastatic and nonmetastatic thyroid tumors. Overall study context: A comparison of repertoires was made across blood and tumor or nodule tissue from malignant and benign thyroid patients.

TCRdb re-analyzed the PCR reads using MiXCR. The table has approximately 9,600 clones, about 30% seen once. The germline V gene encodes CDR1 SNHLY and CDR2 FYNNEI. Trimming removed 2 bases at V and 3 bases at J, with 11 bases between. The CDR3 runs 15 residues. No patient received treatment before thyroid surgery. Study-level results: Reports indicated that malignant thyroid tumors showed significantly higher TCR beta diversity than benign nodules did, in blood and tumor.

The table lists this clone with a few counts. No antigen is known for it. The sample was tumor tissue. The V and J genes are TRBV2 and TRBJ1-5; D remains unclear. This TCR derives from a female donor with papillary thyroid cancer or a benign thyroid nodule (not recorded which). Some clones in this sample may be carry-over from other donors' samples. The CDR3 reads CASSEREGFNQPQHF. The DNA of the CDR3 is TGTGCCAGCAGTGAAAGAGAGGGCTTCAATCAGCCCCAGCATTTT.